Here is one T cell receptor (beta chain) with its context. What it binds is not known. The data were obtained in a study of shared clonotypes between healthy human individuals. General study points: Naive CD4 clonotypes overlapped across a few donors at roughly 5%. Investigators collected only blood, and repertoires in tissues likely differ.

Germline-derived CDR1 and CDR2 are SGHTA and FQGNSA. The CDR3 is 14 amino acids. With 4 bases removed from V and 4 bases from J, the gap between germline ends came to 13 bases. Clones were read by immunoSEQ multiplex PCR, and TCRdb kept only the in-frame ones, dropping some. Of about 2 million clones in the sample, about 95% are singletons; the top ten hold more than 0.95%. Naivety among CD8 cells was defined by CD45RO negativity and positive CCR7 selection, thereby excluding terminally differentiated effector memory CD45RA+ cells. The source of this sequence is a man aged 18 to 29 in good health. V is TRBV7-2 and J is TRBJ2-5, with D possibly matching TRBD1 (6 bases). The source material was naive CD8+ T cells sorted from blood. As DNA, the CDR3 is TGTGCCAGCAGCTCGCCTACAGGGTCAGAGACCCAGTACTTC. Residues: CASSSPTGSETQYF.